Listed below are T cell receptor beta chains from one sample, sequenced in a study of cytotoxic CD8 clonotypes in ibrutinib-treated CLL. The repertoire was sequenced with immunoSEQ multiplex PCR; TCRdb's copy has only in-frame clones and lacks some. The data show approximately 320,000 clones, 67% seen once. The material was PBMCs, obtained after 36 months of ibrutinib treatment. These receptors were taken from a human donor with chronic lymphocytic leukemia. CDR3s include the opening cysteine and the closing phenylalanine or tryptophan. The D gene is left open where the match is weak. Only part of the rows carry a size: once, few, many, or a class if the clone is expanded.

D gene,V gene,J gene,clone size,CDR3 DNA,CDR3 protein
-,TRBV18,TRBJ2-7,-,TGTGCCAGCTCACCGAGACACTACTCCGACGAGCAGTACTTC,CASSPRHYSDEQYF
TRBD2,TRBV5-6,TRBJ2-5,-,TGTGCCAGCAGCTTGGATGGTAGCGGGGGGGCCTGGGAGACCCAGTACTTC,CASSLDGSGGAWETQYF
TRBD1,TRBV18,TRBJ1-1,-,TGTGCCAGCTCACCACTTTCGACAGGGGGAGTGAACACTGAAGCTTTCTTT,CASSPLSTGGVNTEAFF
TRBD2,TRBV7-8,TRBJ2-1,-,TGTGCCAGCAGCTACCCTTGGACTAGCGGGGCTAATGAGCAGTTCTTC,CASSYPWTSGANEQFF
-,TRBV6-1,TRBJ1-1,-,TGTGCCAGCAGCGTACGTAAGAACACTGAAGCTTTCTTT,CASSVRKNTEAFF
TRBD2,TRBV29-1,TRBJ2-5,-,TGCAGCGTTCGTCAAAGACTAGCGGGAGAGACCCAGTACTTC,CSVRQRLAGETQYF
TRBD1,TRBV5-6,TRBJ1-6,once,TGTGCCAGCAGCTTGGACAGGGGTGTATATAATTCACCCCTCCACTTT,CASSLDRGVYNSPLHF
-,TRBV23-1,TRBJ2-7,-,TGCGCCAGCAGTCAATCCAGGGGTACCCCGGGTTTCTACGAGCAGTACTTC,CASSQSRGTPGFYEQYF
-,TRBV19,TRBJ1-5,once,TGTGCCAGTAGTATTCTATTGGGGTACAATCAGCCCCAGCATTTT,CASSILLGYNQPQHF
-,TRBV2,TRBJ1-5,-,TGTGCCAGCAGTGATTATTTGGGCGCAGCGCCCCAGCATTTT,CASSDYLGAAPQHF
TRBD1,TRBV6-5,TRBJ2-5,few,TGTGCCAGCAGTCGACAGGGGCAGGGTATAGAGACCCAGTACTTC,CASSRQGQGIETQYF
TRBD1,TRBV5-6,TRBJ2-7,-,TGTGCCAGCAGCTTACTAGGACAGGGGTACGAGCAGTACTTC,CASSLLGQGYEQYF
TRBD1,TRBV27,TRBJ2-7,-,TGTGCCAGCTACCGGGACAGGGGCCACGAGCAGTACTTC,CASYRDRGHEQYF
-,TRBV29-1,TRBJ1-6,few,TGCAGCGTTTCTCCCACGGTGGGGAATTCACCCCTCCACTTT,CSVSPTVGNSPLHF
-,TRBV4-2,TRBJ1-6,-,TGTGCCAGCAGCCAAGGGAGCCGGAGCTATAATTCACCCCTCCACTTT,CASSQGSRSYNSPLHF
-,TRBV7-8,TRBJ2-7,-,TGTGCCAGCAGCTTAGTAGGGTGGTCCGGGAACTACGAGCAGTACTTC,CASSLVGWSGNYEQYF
-,TRBV15,TRBJ1-2,-,TGTGCCACCAGCGGCCGGGTCTTTAACTATGGCTACACCTTC,CATSGRVFNYGYTF
-,TRBV7-9,TRBJ2-7,-,TGTGCCAGCAGCCTCCCTCAATCAGAGCAGTACTTC,CASSLPQSEQYF
-,TRBV4-1,TRBJ2-1,-,TGCGCCAGCAGCCAAGCAACCGGGACCGCGGCTCCAAACAACAATGAGCAGTTCTTC,CASSQATGTAAPNNNEQFF
-,TRBV11-2,TRBJ2-3,-,TGTGCCAGCAGCCCGACCCGGGTCTTGAGGACAGATACGCAGTATTTT,CASSPTRVLRTDTQYF
-,TRBV28,TRBJ2-3,-,TGTGCCAGCAGTTCCGGGGAAGGGAGGACAGATACGCAGTATTTT,CASSSGEGRTDTQYF
-,TRBV9,TRBJ1-3,-,TGTGCCAGCAGCGTAGACAGGGTCTATGGAAACACCATATATTTT,CASSVDRVYGNTIYF
-,TRBV5-1,TRBJ1-3,few,TGCGCCAGCACAGGGGACGGCTCCGGAAACACCATATATTTT,CASTGDGSGNTIYF
-,TRBV23-1,TRBJ1-1,-,TGCGCCAGCAGTCAATCACTGGTCCCAATGAACACTGAAGCTTTCTTT,CASSQSLVPMNTEAFF
-,TRBV18,TRBJ2-7,-,TGTGCCAGCTCACCACGTCCGGGAACCCCCTACGAGCAGTACTTC,CASSPRPGTPYEQYF
-,TRBV5-1,TRBJ2-7,few,TGCGCCAGCAGCGACGGTACTACCTACGAGCAGTACTTC,CASSDGTTYEQYF
TRBD1,TRBV18,TRBJ1-4,-,TGTGCCAGCTCACTGACAGGGGTGGGTCGAGAAAAACTGTTTTTT,CASSLTGVGREKLFF
-,TRBV29-1,TRBJ2-7,-,TGCAGCGTCGTACAGGAGTCCTACGAGCAGTACTTC,CSVVQESYEQYF
-,TRBV11-2,TRBJ1-3,-,TGTGCCAGCAGCTTCGGGGGTCCATCTGGAAACACCATATATTTT,CASSFGGPSGNTIYF
-,TRBV2,TRBJ2-5,-,TGTGCCAGCAGCAGAATTGGGACCCAGTACTTC,CASSRIGTQYF